This T cell receptor beta chain was sequenced during a study of T cell changes during pregnancy in multiple sclerosis. TCRdb's table, derived via immunoSEQ multiplex PCR, lists solely in-frame clones and lacks some. The sample includes 85,000 to 100,000 clones, about 92% seen only once; the top ten take around 2.7%. Trimming cost V 2 bases and J 2 bases, with 7 bases left between them. CDR1 is SGHNT and CDR2 is YYREEE in the germline V gene (reference sequence). The CDR3 runs to 13 residues. The V and J genes are TRBV5-4 and TRBJ2-5; perhaps TRBD1 as D (5 bases). The sequence derives from a female donor with multiple sclerosis, enrolled in a pregnancy study. This specimen consisted of peripheral blood, obtained in the first trimester of pregnancy. Written as DNA, the CDR3 is TGTGCCAGCAGCTTATCAGGGCAAGAGACCCAGTACTTC. It codes for CASSLSGQETQYF.